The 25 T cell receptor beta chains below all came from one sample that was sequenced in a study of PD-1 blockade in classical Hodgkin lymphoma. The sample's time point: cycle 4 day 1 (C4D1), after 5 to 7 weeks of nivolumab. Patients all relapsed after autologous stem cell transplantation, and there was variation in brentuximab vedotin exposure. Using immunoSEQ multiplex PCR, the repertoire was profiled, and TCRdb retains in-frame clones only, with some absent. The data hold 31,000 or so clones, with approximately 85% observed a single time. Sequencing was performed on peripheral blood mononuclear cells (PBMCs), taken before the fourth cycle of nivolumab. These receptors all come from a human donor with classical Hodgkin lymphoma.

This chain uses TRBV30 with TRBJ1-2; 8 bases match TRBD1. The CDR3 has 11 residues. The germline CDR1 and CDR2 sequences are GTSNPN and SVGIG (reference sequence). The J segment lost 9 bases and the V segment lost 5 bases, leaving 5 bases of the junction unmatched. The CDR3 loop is CAWGQGQSYTF. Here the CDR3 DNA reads TGTGCCTGGGGACAGGGACAAAGCTACACCTTC.

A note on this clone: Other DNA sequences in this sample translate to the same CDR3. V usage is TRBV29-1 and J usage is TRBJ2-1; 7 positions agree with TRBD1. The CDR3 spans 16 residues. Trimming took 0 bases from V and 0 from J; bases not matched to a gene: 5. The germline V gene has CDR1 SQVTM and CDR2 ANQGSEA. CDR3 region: CSVEDPGQSSYNEQFF. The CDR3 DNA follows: TGCAGCGTTGAAGATCCGGGACAGAGCTCCTACAATGAGCAGTTCTTC.

For the CDR3, the DNA is TGTGCCAGCAGCTTAGGGGGGACAGGGTACTACGAGCAGTACGTC. Residues: CASSLGGTGYYEQYV. The chain couples TRBV7-8 to TRBJ2-7; 9 bases map to TRBD1. Trimming removed 1 base from V and 3 bases from J; junction bases left unmatched: 4. The CDR3 has 15 residues. Germline V gene sequence: CDR1 SGHVS, CDR2 FQNEAQ.

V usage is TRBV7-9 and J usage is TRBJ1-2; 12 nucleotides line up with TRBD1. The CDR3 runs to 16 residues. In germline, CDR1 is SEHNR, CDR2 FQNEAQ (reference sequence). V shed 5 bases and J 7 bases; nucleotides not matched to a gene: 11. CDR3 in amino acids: CASSPNLGTGGGGYTF. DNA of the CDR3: TGTGCCAGCAGCCCGAACCTAGGGACAGGGGGCGGTGGCTACACCTTC.

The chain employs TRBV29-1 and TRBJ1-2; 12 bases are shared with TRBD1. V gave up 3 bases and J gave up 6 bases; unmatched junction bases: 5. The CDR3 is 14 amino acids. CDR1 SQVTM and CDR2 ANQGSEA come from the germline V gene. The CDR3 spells CSVETGQGAHGYTF. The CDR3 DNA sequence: TGCAGCGTTGAGACGGGACAGGGGGCCCATGGCTACACCTTC.

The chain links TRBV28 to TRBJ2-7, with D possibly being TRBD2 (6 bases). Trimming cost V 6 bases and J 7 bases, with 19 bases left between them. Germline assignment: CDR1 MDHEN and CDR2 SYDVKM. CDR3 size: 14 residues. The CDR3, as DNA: TGTGCCAGCAGGTTGGGTGGCGGGATGGGTGAGCAGTACTTC. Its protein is CASRLGGGMGEQYF.

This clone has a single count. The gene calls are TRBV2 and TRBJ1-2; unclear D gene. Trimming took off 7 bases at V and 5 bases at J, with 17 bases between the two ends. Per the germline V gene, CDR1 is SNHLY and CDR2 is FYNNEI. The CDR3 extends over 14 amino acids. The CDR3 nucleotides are TGTGCCAGCACCCCGGCCGTAGCGGGGTATGGCTACACCTTC. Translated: CASTPAVAGYGYTF. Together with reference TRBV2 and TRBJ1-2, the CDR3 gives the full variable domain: EPEVTQTPSHQVTQMGQEVILRCVPISNHLYFYWYRQILGQKVEFLVSFYNNEISEKSEIFDDQFSVERPDGSNFTLKIRSTKLEDSAMYFCASTPAVAGYGYTFGSGTRLTVV.

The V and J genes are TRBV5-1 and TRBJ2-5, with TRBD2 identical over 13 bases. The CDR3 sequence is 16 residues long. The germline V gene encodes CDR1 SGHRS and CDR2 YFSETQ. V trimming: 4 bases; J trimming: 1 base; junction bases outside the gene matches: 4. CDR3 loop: CASSLGTSGIQETQYF. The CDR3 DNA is TGCGCCAGCAGCCTCGGGACTAGCGGGATCCAAGAGACCCAGTACTTC. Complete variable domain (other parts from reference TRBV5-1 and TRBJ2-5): KAGVTQTPRYLIKTRGQQVTLSCSPISGHRSVSWYQQTPGQGLQFLFEYFSETQRNKGNFPGRFSGRQFSNSRSEMNVSTLELGDSALYLCASSLGTSGIQETQYFGPGTRLLVL.

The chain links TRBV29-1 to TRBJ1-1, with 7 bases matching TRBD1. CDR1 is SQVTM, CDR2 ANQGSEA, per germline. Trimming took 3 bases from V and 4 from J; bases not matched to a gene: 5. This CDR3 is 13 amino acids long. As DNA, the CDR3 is TGCAGCGTTGAGGCTTCAGGGGGCACTGAAGCTTTCTTT. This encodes CSVEASGGTEAFF.

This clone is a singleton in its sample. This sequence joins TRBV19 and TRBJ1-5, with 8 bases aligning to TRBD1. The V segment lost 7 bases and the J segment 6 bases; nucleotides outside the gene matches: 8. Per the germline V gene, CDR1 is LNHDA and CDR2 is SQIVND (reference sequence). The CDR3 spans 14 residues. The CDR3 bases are TGTGCCAGTACCCCACAGGGGGGAGGTCAGCCCCAGCATTTT. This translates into CASTPQGGGQPQHF.

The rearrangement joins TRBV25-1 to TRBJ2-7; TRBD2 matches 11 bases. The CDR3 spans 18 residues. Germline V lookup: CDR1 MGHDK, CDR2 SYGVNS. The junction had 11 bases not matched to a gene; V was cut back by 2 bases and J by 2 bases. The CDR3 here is CASSEIGTSGKTAYEQYF. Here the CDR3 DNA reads TGTGCCAGCAGTGAAATCGGGACTAGCGGTAAAACGGCCTACGAGCAGTACTTC.

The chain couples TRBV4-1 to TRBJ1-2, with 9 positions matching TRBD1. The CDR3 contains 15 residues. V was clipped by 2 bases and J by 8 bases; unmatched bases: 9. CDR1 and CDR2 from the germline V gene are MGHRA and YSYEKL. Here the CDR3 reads CASSQTGTGSYGYTF. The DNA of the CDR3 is TGCGCCAGCAGCCAAACCGGGACAGGGAGTTACGGCTACACCTTC.

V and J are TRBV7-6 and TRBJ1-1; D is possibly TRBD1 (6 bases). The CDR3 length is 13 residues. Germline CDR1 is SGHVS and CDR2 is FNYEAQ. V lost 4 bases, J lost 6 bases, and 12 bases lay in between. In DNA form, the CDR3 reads TGTGCCAGCAGCTCAAGTAGGGGGGCTGAAGCTTTCTTT. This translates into CASSSSRGAEAFF. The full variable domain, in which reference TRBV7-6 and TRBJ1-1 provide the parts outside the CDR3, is GAGVSQSPRYKVTKRGQDVALRCDPISGHVSLYWYRQALGQGPEFLTYFNYEAQQDKSGLPNDRFSAERPEGSISTLTIQRTEQRDSAMYRCASSSSRGAEAFFGQGTRLTVV.

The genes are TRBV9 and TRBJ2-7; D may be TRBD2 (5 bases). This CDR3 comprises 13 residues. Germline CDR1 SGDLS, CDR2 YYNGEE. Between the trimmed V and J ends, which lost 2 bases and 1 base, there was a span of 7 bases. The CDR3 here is CASSVGVSYEQYF. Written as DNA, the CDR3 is TGTGCCAGCAGCGTCGGGGTATCCTACGAGCAGTACTTC.

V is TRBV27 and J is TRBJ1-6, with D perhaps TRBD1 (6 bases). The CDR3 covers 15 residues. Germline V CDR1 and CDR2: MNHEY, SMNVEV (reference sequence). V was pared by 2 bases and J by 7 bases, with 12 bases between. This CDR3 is CASSLRGAANSPLHF. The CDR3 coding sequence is TGTGCCAGCAGTTTAAGGGGGGCGGCGAATTCACCCCTCCACTTT.

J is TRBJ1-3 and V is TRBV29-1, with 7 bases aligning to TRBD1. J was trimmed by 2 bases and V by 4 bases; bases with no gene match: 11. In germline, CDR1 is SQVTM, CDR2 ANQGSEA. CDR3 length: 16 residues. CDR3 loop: CSVVRGQGFTGNTIYF. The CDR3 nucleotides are TGCAGCGTTGTAAGGGGGCAGGGGTTTACTGGAAACACCATATATTTT.

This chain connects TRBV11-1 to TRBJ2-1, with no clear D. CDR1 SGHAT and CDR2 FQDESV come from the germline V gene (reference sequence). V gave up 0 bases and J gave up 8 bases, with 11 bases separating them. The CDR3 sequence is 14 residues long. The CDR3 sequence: CASSLAVEVYEQFF. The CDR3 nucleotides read TGTGCCAGCAGCTTAGCGGTCGAAGTGTATGAGCAGTTCTTC.

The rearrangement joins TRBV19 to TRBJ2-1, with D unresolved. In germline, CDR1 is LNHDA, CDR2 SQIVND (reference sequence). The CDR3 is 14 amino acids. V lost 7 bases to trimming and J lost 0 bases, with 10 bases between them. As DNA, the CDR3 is TGTGCCAGTACCGCCGGCAACTCCTACAATGAGCAGTTCTTC. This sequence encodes CASTAGNSYNEQFF.

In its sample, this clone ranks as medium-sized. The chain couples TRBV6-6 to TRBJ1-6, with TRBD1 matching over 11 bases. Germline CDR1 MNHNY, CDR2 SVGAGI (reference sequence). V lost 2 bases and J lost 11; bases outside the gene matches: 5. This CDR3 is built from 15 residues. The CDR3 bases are TGTGCCAGCAGTTACGGGGGACAGGGGGTAACACCCCTCCACTTT. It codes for CASSYGGQGVTPLHF.

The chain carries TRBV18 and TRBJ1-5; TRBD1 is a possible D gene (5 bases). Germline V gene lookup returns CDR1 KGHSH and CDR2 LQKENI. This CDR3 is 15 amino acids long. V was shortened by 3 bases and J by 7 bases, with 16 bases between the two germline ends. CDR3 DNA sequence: TGTGCCAGCTCACCTAATGGGGGTTTGACGCAGCCCCAGCATTTT. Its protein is CASSPNGGLTQPQHF.

CDR3 region: CASSLAGRGLNTEAFF. CDR3 DNA sequence: TGTGCCAGCAGCTTGGCAGGGCGGGGGTTGAACACTGAAGCTTTCTTT. The rearrangement uses TRBV5-6 and TRBJ1-1; tentative D call: TRBD1 (5 bases). The V and J ends lost 0 bases and 0 bases respectively, with 12 bases between them. Germline CDR1 and CDR2: SGHDT and YYEEEE. The CDR3 consists of 16 residues. Complete variable domain (other parts from reference TRBV5-6 and TRBJ1-1): DAGVTQSPTHLIKTRGQQVTLRCSPKSGHDTVSWYQQALGQGPQFIFQYYEEEERQRGNFPDRFSGHQFPNYSSELNVNALLLGDSALYLCASSLAGRGLNTEAFFGQGTRLTVV.

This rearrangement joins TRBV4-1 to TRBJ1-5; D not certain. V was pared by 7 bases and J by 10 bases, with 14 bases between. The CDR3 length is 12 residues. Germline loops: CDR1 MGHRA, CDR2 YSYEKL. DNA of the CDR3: TGCGCCAGCAACCTGAGCGAGGGACCCCAGCATTTT. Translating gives CASNLSEGPQHF.

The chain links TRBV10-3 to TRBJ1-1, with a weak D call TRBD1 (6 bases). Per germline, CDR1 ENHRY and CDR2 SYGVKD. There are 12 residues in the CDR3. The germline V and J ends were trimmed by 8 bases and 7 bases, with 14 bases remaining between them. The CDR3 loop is CAIGGGGNEAFF. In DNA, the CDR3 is TGTGCCATCGGAGGGGGGGGGAATGAAGCTTTCTTT.

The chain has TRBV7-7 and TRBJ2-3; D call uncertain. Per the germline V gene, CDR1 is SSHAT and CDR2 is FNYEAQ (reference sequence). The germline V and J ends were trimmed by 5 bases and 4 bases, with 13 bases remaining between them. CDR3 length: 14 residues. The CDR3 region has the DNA TGTGCCAGCAGCAAAGGCCAGGCCCCAGATACGCAGTATTTT. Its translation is CASSKGQAPDTQYF.

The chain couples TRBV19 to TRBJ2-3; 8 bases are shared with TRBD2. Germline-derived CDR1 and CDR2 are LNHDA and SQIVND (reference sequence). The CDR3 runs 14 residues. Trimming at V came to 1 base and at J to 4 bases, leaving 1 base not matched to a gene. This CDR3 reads CASSIAGGPDTQYF. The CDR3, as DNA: TGTGCCAGTAGTATAGCGGGAGGGCCAGATACGCAGTATTTT.